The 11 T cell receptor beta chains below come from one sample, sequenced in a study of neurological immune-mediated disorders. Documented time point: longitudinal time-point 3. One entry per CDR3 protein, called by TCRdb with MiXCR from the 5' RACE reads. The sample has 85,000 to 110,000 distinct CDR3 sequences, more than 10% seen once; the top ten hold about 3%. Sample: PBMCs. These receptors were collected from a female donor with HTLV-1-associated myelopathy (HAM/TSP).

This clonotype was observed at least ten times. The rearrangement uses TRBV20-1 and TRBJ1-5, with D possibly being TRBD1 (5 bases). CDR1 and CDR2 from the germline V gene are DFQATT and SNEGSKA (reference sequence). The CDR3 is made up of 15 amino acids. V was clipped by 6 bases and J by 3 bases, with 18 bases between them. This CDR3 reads CSAPAQGGFNQPQHF. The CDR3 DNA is TGCAGTGCCCCTGCGCAGGGAGGATTCAATCAGCCCCAGCATTTT.

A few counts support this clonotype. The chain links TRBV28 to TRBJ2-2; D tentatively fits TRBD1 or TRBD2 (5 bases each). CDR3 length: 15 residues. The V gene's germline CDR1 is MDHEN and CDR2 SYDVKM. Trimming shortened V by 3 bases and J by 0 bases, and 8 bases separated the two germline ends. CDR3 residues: CASSFEGSNTGELFF. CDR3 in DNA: TGTGCCAGCAGTTTTGAGGGGTCGAACACCGGGGAGCTGTTTTTT.

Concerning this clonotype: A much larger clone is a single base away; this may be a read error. This CDR3 is CASGLRGLGETQYF. The CDR3 DNA is TGTGCCAGCGGCTTGAGGGGGCTAGGAGAGACCCAGTACTTC. The chain carries TRBV7-2 and TRBJ2-5; 7 bases fit TRBD1. In germline, CDR1 is SGHTA, CDR2 FQGNSA. The CDR3 spans 14 residues.

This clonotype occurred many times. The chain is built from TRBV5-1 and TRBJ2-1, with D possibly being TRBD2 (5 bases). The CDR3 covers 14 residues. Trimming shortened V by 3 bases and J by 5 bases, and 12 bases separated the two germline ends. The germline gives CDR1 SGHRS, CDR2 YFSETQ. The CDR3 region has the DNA TGCGCCAGCAGCTCGAACCCGCGGGACAATGAGCAGTTCTTC. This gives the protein CASSSNPRDNEQFF.

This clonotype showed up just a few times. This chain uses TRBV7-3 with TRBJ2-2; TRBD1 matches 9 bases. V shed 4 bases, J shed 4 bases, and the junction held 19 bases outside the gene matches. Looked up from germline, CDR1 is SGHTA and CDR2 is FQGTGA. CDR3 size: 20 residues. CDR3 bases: TGTGCCAGCAGCTCCCGCGGACCCGGGACAGGGACCGGGAGCACCGGGGAGCTGTTTTTT. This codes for CASSSRGPGTGTGSTGELFF.

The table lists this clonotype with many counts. CDR3 nucleotide sequence: TGTGCCAGCAGCTTCAGAGGGTCTCGGATTCAGCCCCAGCATTTT. It translates to CASSFRGSRIQPQHF. The rearrangement joins TRBV5-6 to TRBJ1-5; no clear D. The CDR3 contains 15 residues. V dropped 2 bases and J dropped 6 bases, with 15 bases sitting between them. CDR1 SGHDT and CDR2 YYEEEE come from the germline V gene.

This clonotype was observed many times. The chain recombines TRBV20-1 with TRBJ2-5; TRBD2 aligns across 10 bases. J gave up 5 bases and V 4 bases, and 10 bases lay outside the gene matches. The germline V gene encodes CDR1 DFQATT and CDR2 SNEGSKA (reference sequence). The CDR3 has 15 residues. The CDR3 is CSAIHGAGGRETQYF. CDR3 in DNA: TGCAGTGCTATTCATGGAGCGGGGGGGCGGGAGACCCAGTACTTC.

This CDR3 is CSARIPLGQGDEQFF. CDR3 DNA: TGCAGTGCTAGAATTCCCCTGGGACAGGGTGATGAGCAGTTCTTC. V is TRBV20-1 and J is TRBJ2-1; 9 bases are shared with TRBD1. Germline trimming cut 2 bases from V and 8 bases from J; bases unmatched to any gene: 10. The CDR3 has 15 amino acids. CDR1 and CDR2 from the germline V gene are DFQATT and SNEGSKA (reference sequence).

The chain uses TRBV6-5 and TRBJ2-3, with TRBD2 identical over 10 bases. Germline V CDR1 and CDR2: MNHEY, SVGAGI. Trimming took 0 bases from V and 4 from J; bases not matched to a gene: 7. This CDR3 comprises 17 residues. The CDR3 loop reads CASSYSKSGGAADTQYF. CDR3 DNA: TGTGCCAGCAGTTACTCGAAAAGCGGGGGGGCGGCAGATACGCAGTATTTT.

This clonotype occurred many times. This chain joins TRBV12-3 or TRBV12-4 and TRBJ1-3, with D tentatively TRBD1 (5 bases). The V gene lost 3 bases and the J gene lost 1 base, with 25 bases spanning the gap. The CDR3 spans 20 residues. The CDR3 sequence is CASSFRIRQSLGGSGNTIYF. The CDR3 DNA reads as TGTGCCAGCAGTTTCCGGATCCGACAGAGCCTAGGAGGTTCTGGAAACACCATATATTTT.

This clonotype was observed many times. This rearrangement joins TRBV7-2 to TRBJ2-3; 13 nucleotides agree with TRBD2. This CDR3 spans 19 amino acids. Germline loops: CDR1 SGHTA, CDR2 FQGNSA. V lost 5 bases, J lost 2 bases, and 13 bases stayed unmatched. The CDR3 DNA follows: TGTGCCAGCAGCCGGGCGACTAGCGGGGGGTCTACTTTCACAGATACGCAGTATTTT. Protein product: CASSRATSGGSTFTDTQYF.